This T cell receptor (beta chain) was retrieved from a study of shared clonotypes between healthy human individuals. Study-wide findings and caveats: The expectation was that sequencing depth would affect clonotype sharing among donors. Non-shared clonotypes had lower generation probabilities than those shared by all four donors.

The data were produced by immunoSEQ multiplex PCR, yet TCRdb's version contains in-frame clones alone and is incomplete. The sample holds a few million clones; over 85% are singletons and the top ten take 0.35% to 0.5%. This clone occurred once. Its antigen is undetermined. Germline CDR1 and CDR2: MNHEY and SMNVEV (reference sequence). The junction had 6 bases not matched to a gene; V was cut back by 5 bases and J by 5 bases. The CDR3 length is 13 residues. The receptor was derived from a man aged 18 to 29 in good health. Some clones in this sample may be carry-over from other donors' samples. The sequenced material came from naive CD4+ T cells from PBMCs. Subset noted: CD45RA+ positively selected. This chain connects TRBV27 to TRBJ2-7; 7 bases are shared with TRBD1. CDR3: CASSPRQGDEQYF. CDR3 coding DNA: TGTGCCAGCAGTCCTCGGCAGGGGGACGAGCAGTACTTC.